The 20 T cell receptor beta chains reported below all come from one sample, sequenced in a study of blood T cell repertoires in COVID-19. Profiled with immunoSEQ multiplex PCR; TCRdb holds only in-frame clones, not every one. The table shows some 340,000 clones, with 80% to 85% occurring only once. Specimen: PBMCs or T cells enriched from blood (not recorded which). These receptor sequences come from a woman between 50 and 59 years old who had recovered from COVID-19.

J is TRBJ1-1 and V is TRBV7-2, with 7 nucleotides matching TRBD1. The CDR3 is made up of 16 amino acids. V lost 10 bases, J lost 2 bases, and 16 bases stayed unmatched. Germline CDR1 SGHTA, CDR2 FQGNSA. The CDR3: CATAGGPDPSNTEAFF. CDR3 nucleotides: TGTGCCACCGCAGGGGGGCCGGACCCTTCAAACACTGAAGCTTTCTTT.

In this sample, this clone turned up a few times. Distinct nucleotide sequences in the sample also encode this CDR3. This sequence joins TRBV18 and TRBJ1-4; unclear D gene. This CDR3 comprises 14 residues. Germline loops: CDR1 KGHSH, CDR2 LQKENI. V was cut by 1 base and J by 3 bases, with 6 bases left in between. The CDR3 is CASSPREANEKLFF. DNA for the CDR3: TGTGCCAGCTCACCACGAGAAGCTAATGAAAAACTGTTTTTT.

The chain carries TRBV11-3 and TRBJ2-7; D may be TRBD1 (5 bases). This CDR3 contains 13 residues. Germline values: CDR1 SGHNT, CDR2 YENEEA. V was trimmed by 7 bases and J by 1 base, leaving 11 bases between them. CDR3 residues: CASTSTGSYEQYF. CDR3 nucleotide sequence: TGTGCCAGCACTTCTACAGGTTCCTACGAGCAGTACTTC.

This clone occurred a few times. This rearrangement joins TRBV11-1 to TRBJ2-1, with TRBD2 matching 10 bases. The germline V gene has CDR1 SGHAT and CDR2 FQDESV (reference sequence). The CDR3 sequence is 16 residues long. J gave up 9 bases and V 1 base, and 9 bases lay outside the gene matches. The CDR3, as DNA: TGTGCCAGCAGCTTAGATAGCGGGGGGCTAGAGAGTGAGCAGTTCTTC. This sequence encodes CASSLDSGGLESEQFF.

The chain has TRBV11-3 and TRBJ2-2; D perhaps matches TRBD1 (6 bases). V dropped 3 bases and J dropped 2 bases, with 22 bases sitting between them. Germline V gene sequence: CDR1 SGHNT, CDR2 YENEEA. The CDR3 has 19 residues. The CDR3, as DNA: TGTGCCAGCAGCTTCCCAATGGGTGTGTCGGACAGAAACACCGGGGAGCTGTTTTTT. Amino acid sequence: CASSFPMGVSDRNTGELFF.

The chain carries TRBV18 and TRBJ1-2; D is uncertain. There are 15 residues in the CDR3. Germline V gene data show CDR1 as KGHSH and CDR2 as LQKENI. Trimming removed 5 bases at V and 4 bases at J, with 17 bases between. CDR3 nucleotides: TGTGCCAGCTCATTAGTAGTGATGGACTCCTATGGCTACACCTTC. Translating gives CASSLVVMDSYGYTF.

This clone was found once. This chain links TRBV4-3 with TRBJ1-2; D ambiguous. With 0 bases removed from V and 7 bases from J, the gap between germline ends came to 12 bases. CDR1 is LGHNA, CDR2 YSLEER, per germline. CDR3 length: 14 amino acids. Here the CDR3 reads CASSQEESVSGYTF. CDR3 sequence (DNA): TGCGCCAGCAGCCAAGAGGAGTCAGTCTCTGGCTACACCTTC.

V usage is TRBV30 and J usage is TRBJ1-2; TRBD1 matches 9 bases. Looked up from germline, CDR1 is GTSNPN and CDR2 is SVGIG (reference sequence). Germline trimming cut 3 bases from V and 8 bases from J; bases unmatched to any gene: 13. This CDR3 region has 15 residues. CDR3 bases: TGTGCCTGGAGCCGTCCCGGGACAGGGAATCACGGCTACACCTTC. Translated, it gives CAWSRPGTGNHGYTF.

This clone was detected only a few times. The V gene is TRBV2, the J gene TRBJ2-1, with 9 bases fitting TRBD2. Germline CDR1 is SNHLY and CDR2 is FYNNEI. The CDR3 sequence is 15 residues long. V trimming: 3 bases; J trimming: 7 bases; junction bases outside the gene matches: 7. The CDR3 is CASSDTLAGRNEQFF. CDR3 in DNA: TGTGCCAGCAGTGATACCCTAGCGGGGAGGAATGAGCAGTTCTTC.

The rearrangement joins TRBV6-5 to TRBJ1-5; TRBD1 aligns across 8 bases. In germline, CDR1 is MNHEY, CDR2 SVGAGI. This CDR3 is 12 amino acids long. V lost 6 bases and J lost 10; bases outside the gene matches: 5. CDR3 protein: CASRGTGGPQHF. CDR3 DNA: TGTGCCAGCAGAGGAACAGGGGGACCCCAGCATTTT.

The V and J genes are TRBV27 and TRBJ1-4, with 7 bases fitting TRBD1. Germline CDR1 MNHEY, CDR2 SMNVEV (reference sequence). The CDR3 sequence is 14 residues long. J lost 4 bases, V lost 5 bases, and 4 bases had no gene match. The CDR3 DNA sequence: TGTGCCAGCAGTCCCCGGGACAGTAATGAAAAACTGTTTTTT. Its protein product is CASSPRDSNEKLFF.

The rearrangement joins TRBV5-8 to TRBJ1-1, with a possible D match to TRBD1 (5 bases). Trimming took 4 bases from V and 2 from J, leaving 15 bases between them. The CDR3 extends over 15 amino acids. CDR1 SGHTS and CDR2 YDEGEE come from the germline V gene. The CDR3 region has the DNA TGTGCCAGCAGCCTGGGGTCTGACAGAAACACTGAAGCTTTCTTT. This codes for CASSLGSDRNTEAFF.

This clone has just one count. V gene TRBV5-6 combines with J gene TRBJ1-2; no clear D gene. The CDR3 runs to 15 residues. Germline CDR1 SGHDT, CDR2 YYEEEE. V was shortened by 4 bases and J by 8 bases, with 21 bases between the two germline ends. CDR3 sequence (DNA): TGTGCCAGCAGCCCCCCCTTGGAGCTTAGTGGGGGCTACACCTTC. Protein: CASSPPLELSGGYTF.

This clone was picked up a small number of times. The chain employs TRBV6-2 or TRBV6-3 and TRBJ1-5; possible D gene TRBD1, 5 bases. The V gene lost 6 bases and the J gene lost 4 bases, with 13 bases spanning the gap. This CDR3 is built from 14 residues. Germline-derived CDR1 and CDR2 are MNHEY and SVGEGT. The chain's CDR3 is CASSFGTSNQPQHF. The CDR3 nucleotides are TGTGCCAGCAGCTTCGGGACTTCAAATCAGCCCCAGCATTTT.

V gene TRBV7-9 combines with J gene TRBJ1-1, with unresolved D. The germline V and J ends were trimmed by 3 bases and 7 bases, with 15 bases remaining between them. The germline CDR1 and CDR2 sequences are SEHNR and FQNEAQ (reference sequence). The CDR3 spans 14 residues. In DNA, the CDR3 is TGTGCCAGCAGCTTCGGGGTTCCTTCGAGTGAAGCTTTCTTT. Protein: CASSFGVPSSEAFF.

V usage is TRBV7-8 and J usage is TRBJ1-6; no reliable D call. The CDR3 loop spans 13 amino acids. Trimming shortened V by 1 base and J by 7 bases, and 5 bases separated the two germline ends. Germline V gives CDR1 SGHVS, CDR2 FQNEAQ. CDR3 in amino acids: CASSLGPNSPLHF. In DNA form, the CDR3 reads TGTGCCAGCAGCTTAGGGCCGAATTCACCCCTCCACTTT.

This chain uses TRBV30 with TRBJ2-2; D possibly corresponds to TRBD1 (6 bases). The V end lost 5 bases, the J end lost 5 bases, and 15 bases lay between the germline ends. The length of the CDR3 is 14 residues. Germline V gene lookup returns CDR1 GTSNPN and CDR2 SVGIG (reference sequence). In DNA, the CDR3 is TGTGCCTGGTCCCGGGACAAACTAACCGGGGAGCTGTTTTTT. This codes for CAWSRDKLTGELFF.

This chain connects TRBV11-3 to TRBJ1-4; D is perhaps TRBD1 (6 bases). The germline V gene has CDR1 SGHNT and CDR2 YENEEA. Trimming cost V 3 bases and J 0 bases, with 14 bases left between them. The CDR3 consists of 17 residues. The CDR3 region has the DNA TGTGCCAGCAGCTTCCAGGGGCCCTCTGCAACTAATGAAAAACTGTTTTTT. Residues: CASSFQGPSATNEKLFF.

The chain uses TRBV6-5 and TRBJ2-1; 8 bases match TRBD1. Germline V gives CDR1 MNHEY, CDR2 SVGAGI. Trimming removed 10 bases from V and 6 bases from J; junction bases left unmatched: 14. The CDR3 is made up of 15 amino acids. The CDR3 region is CAIQWGTGNPNEQFF. CDR3 DNA: TGTGCCATCCAGTGGGGGACAGGAAACCCCAATGAGCAGTTCTTC.

This chain connects TRBV27 to TRBJ1-2; 10 nucleotides match TRBD1. V dropped 1 base and J dropped 11; count of bases not matched to a gene: 28. The CDR3 covers 21 residues. The germline gives CDR1 MNHEY, CDR2 SMNVEV (reference sequence). The CDR3 loop is CASSLFAAPPFYPDRGRKYTF. CDR3 coding DNA: TGTGCCAGCAGTTTATTTGCAGCCCCCCCCTTTTATCCTGACAGGGGGCGCAAGTACACCTTC.